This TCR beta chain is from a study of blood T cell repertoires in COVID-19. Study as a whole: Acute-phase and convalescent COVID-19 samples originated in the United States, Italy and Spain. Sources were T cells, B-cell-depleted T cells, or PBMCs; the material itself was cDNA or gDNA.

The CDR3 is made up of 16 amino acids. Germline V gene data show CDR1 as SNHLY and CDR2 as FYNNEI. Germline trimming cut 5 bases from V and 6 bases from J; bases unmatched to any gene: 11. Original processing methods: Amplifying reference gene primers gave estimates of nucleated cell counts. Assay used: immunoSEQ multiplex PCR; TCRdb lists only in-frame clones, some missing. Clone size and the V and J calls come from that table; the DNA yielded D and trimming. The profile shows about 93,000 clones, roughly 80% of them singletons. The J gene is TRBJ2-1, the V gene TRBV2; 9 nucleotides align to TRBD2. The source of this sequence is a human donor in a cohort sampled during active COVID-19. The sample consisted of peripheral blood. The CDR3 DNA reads TGTGCCAGCAGTCCCCGTAGTCTAGCGGGAAGCAATGAGCAGTTCTTC. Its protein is CASSPRSLAGSNEQFF.